This T cell receptor (beta chain) was profiled in a study of blood T cell repertoires in COVID-19. Study details: Samples representing acute and convalescent COVID-19 were sourced from the United States, Italy and Spain.

The V and J ends lost 5 bases and 7 bases, in that order; junction bases with no gene match: 9. In germline, CDR1 is MDHEN, CDR2 SYDVKM. The CDR3 totals 14 residues. Assay used: immunoSEQ multiplex PCR; TCRdb lists only in-frame clones, some missing. The table lists fewer than 350,000 clones, roughly nine tenths of them singletons. This receptor was identified in a woman aged 30 to 39 with COVID-19, enrolled during active disease. The rearrangement uses TRBV28 and TRBJ2-7; 9 bases agree with TRBD1. The sequenced sample was peripheral blood. As DNA, the CDR3 is TGTGCCAGCAGTCCCCCCGGGGACAGGGATGAGCAGTACTTC. This sequence encodes CASSPPGDRDEQYF.